The next 12 T cell receptor beta chains were all read from a single sample in a study of early T cells in non-severe SARS-CoV-2 infection (dated by TCRdb to the early 2020s). Library prep was done by 5' RACE. The reads were generated on a NextSeq 500. TCRdb reprocessed the public reads (quality trimming at Q25 with fastp, clone calling with MiXCR) and kept in-frame beta chains. All rows with the same CDR3 protein become a single entry with the most common DNA and genes. The sample table contains roughly 75,000 distinct CDR3 sequences; only one count was recorded for around 11% of them. 4.7% of the sample comes from the top ten. Sequencing used whole blood. The receptor set was obtained from an adult who was a healthcare worker with PCR-confirmed SARS-CoV-2 infection or an uninfected control (not recorded which).

With regard to this clonotype: At one end, the junction sequence differs from germline, possibly due to a read error. This sequence joins TRBV14 and TRBJ2-5; no definite D call. The V gene's germline CDR1 is SGHDN and CDR2 FVKESK. The CDR3 covers 14 residues. The CDR3 coding sequence is TGTGCCAGCAGCCAAGTGGTATTGGGCGAGACCAAGTACTTC. Its protein is CASSQVVLGETKYF.

This clonotype showed up just a few times. The chain combines TRBV28 with TRBJ2-3; 14 bases map to TRBD2. This CDR3 is built from 18 residues. J lost 6 bases, V lost 2 bases, and 10 bases had no gene match. The germline CDR1 and CDR2 sequences are MDHEN and SYDVKM. Here the CDR3 DNA reads TGTGCCAGCAGTTTACCCCGGACTAGCGGGGGGCTTTCTGATACGCAGTATTTT. This sequence encodes CASSLPRTSGGLSDTQYF.

This clonotype was found a few times. J is TRBJ1-5 and V is TRBV2; D may be TRBD1 (5 bases). CDR3 length equals 15 residues. Germline CDR1 and CDR2: SNHLY and FYNNEI. Trimming pared 3 bases from V and 4 bases from J, leaving 13 bases between. The CDR3 nucleotides read TGTGCCAGCAGTGAGGGCGGGGGGTCAAATCAGCCCCAGCATTTT. This sequence encodes CASSEGGGSNQPQHF.

The chain uses TRBV9 and TRBJ1-3; the match to TRBD1 covers 7 bases. The CDR3 extends over 16 amino acids. Trimming at V came to 3 bases and at J to 0 bases, leaving 6 bases not matched to a gene. The germline gives CDR1 SGDLS, CDR2 YYNGEE. CDR3 sequence: CASSASGGRSGNTIYF. CDR3 DNA sequence: TGTGCCAGCAGCGCTTCAGGGGGTCGCTCTGGAAACACCATATATTTT.

This clonotype came up a few times. The chain carries TRBV4-1 and TRBJ2-1; D is perhaps TRBD1 or TRBD2 (5 bases each). Germline V gene lookup returns CDR1 MGHRA and CDR2 YSYEKL. The CDR3 length is 15 residues. Trimming cost V 4 bases and J 4 bases, with 14 bases left between them. This CDR3 reads CASSPMGTPYNEQFF. Written as DNA, the CDR3 is TGCGCCAGCAGCCCCATGGGGACGCCTTACAATGAGCAGTTCTTC.

The table lists this clonotype with many counts. V and J are TRBV6-6 and TRBJ2-1; 13 nucleotides match TRBD2. The V gene end was trimmed by 4 bases and the J gene end by 0 bases; junction bases not matched to a gene: 12. This CDR3 region has 20 residues. From germline, CDR1 is MNHNY and CDR2 SVGAGI (reference sequence). CDR3 protein: CASSLLGLAGEGSSYNEQFF. The CDR3 DNA reads TGTGCCAGCAGTTTACTCGGACTAGCGGGGGAAGGGAGCTCCTACAATGAGCAGTTCTTC.

The rearrangement uses TRBV12-3 or TRBV12-4 and TRBJ1-4, with D unclear. The CDR3 length is 14 residues. Between the trimmed V and J ends, which lost 5 bases and 10 bases, there was a span of 17 bases. The CDR3 DNA sequence: TGTGCCAGCAGTACCCCGGTCGAGGTGGGAAAACTGTTTTTT. Encoded protein: CASSTPVEVGKLFF.

This clonotype was seen more than once but under ten times. The rearrangement uses TRBV30 and TRBJ2-3; D uncertain. CDR1 is GTSNPN, CDR2 SVGIG, per germline (reference sequence). The CDR3 runs to 11 residues. V shed 5 bases and J shed 2 bases, with 5 bases lying between them. The CDR3 loop is CAWSYTDTQYF. CDR3 DNA sequence: TGTGCCTGGTCTTACACAGATACGCAGTATTTT.

This chain links TRBV7-6 with TRBJ2-7; the D is unclear. Germline V CDR1 and CDR2: SGHVS, FNYEAQ. The CDR3 has 14 residues. Trimming took 5 bases from V and 5 from J, leaving 16 bases between them. The CDR3 bases are TGTGCCAGCAGCCCCGTGAATACGGCGGACGAGCAGTACTTC. Protein sequence: CASSPVNTADEQYF.

This sequence joins TRBV28 and TRBJ2-7; 9 nucleotides align to TRBD2. CDR1 MDHEN and CDR2 SYDVKM come from the germline V gene. The CDR3 totals 17 residues. V gave up 8 bases and J gave up 0 bases; unmatched junction bases: 14. The CDR3 nucleotides are TGTGCCAGCCTAACCGGGGGAGAGCGGGGGGCCTCCTACGAGCAGTACTTC. Protein: CASLTGGERGASYEQYF.

V gene TRBV19 combines with J gene TRBJ1-1; D is ambiguous. The CDR3 is 14 amino acids. Germline V gives CDR1 LNHDA, CDR2 SQIVND (reference sequence). V was pared by 5 bases and J by 1 base, with 11 bases between. The DNA of the CDR3 is TGTGCCAGTAGTGGTGCAGCGCGGAACACTGAAGCTTTCTTT. It encodes CASSGAARNTEAFF. Looking up the rest from reference TRBV19 and TRBJ1-1 gives the full variable domain: DGGITQSPKYLFRKEGQNVTLSCEQNLNHDAMYWYRQDPGQGLRLIYYSQIVNDFQKGDIAEGYSVSREKKESFPLTVTSAQKNPTAFYLCASSGAARNTEAFFGQGTRLTVV.

This clonotype was found many times. J is TRBJ2-7 and V is TRBV14; D remains ambiguous. V dropped 0 bases and J dropped 2 bases, with 5 bases sitting between them. Germline values: CDR1 SGHDN, CDR2 FVKESK. CDR3 length equals 13 residues. The CDR3 region is CASSQDLAYEQYF. CDR3 in DNA: TGTGCCAGCAGCCAAGATTTAGCCTACGAGCAGTACTTC.